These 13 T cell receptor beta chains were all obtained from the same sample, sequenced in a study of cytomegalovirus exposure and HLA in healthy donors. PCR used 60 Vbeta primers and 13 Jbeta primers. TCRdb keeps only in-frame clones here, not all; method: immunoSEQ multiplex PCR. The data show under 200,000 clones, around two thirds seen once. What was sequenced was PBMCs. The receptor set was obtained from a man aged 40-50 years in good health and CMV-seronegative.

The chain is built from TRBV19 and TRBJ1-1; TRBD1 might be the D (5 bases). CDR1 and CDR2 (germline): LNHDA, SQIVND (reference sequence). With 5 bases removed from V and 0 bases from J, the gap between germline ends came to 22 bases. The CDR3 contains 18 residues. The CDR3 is CASSYDRTTPPMNTEAFF. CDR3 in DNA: TGTGCCAGTAGTTACGACAGAACTACGCCCCCGATGAACACTGAAGCTTTCTTT.

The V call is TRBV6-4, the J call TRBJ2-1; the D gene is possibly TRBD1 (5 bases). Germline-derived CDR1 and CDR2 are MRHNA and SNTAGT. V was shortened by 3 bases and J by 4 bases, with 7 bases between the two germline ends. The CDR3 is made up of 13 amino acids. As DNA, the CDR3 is TGTGCCAGCAGTGAGACAGAGTACAATGAGCAGTTCTTC. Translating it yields CASSETEYNEQFF.

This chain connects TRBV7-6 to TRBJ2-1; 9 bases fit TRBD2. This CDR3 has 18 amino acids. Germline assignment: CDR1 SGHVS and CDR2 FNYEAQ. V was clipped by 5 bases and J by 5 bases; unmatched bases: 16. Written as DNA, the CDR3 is TGTGCCAGCAGCGGCAGAGTTCATAGCGGGAGAATAAACAATGAGCAGTTCTTC. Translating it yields CASSGRVHSGRINNEQFF.

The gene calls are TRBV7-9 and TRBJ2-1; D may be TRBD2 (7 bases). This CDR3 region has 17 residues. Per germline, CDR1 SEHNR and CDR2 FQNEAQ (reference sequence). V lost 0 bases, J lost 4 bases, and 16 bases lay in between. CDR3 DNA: TGTGCCAGCAGCTTAGCGACGGGGGGCGAATTGTACAATGAGCAGTTCTTC. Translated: CASSLATGGELYNEQFF.

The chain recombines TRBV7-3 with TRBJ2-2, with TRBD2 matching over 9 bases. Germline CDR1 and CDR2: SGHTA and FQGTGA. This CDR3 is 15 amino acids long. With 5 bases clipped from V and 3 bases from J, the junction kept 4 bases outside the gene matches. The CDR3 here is CASSLGLAHTGELFF. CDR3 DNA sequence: TGTGCCAGCAGCCTGGGACTAGCTCACACCGGGGAGCTGTTTTTT. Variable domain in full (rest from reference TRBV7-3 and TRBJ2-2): GAGVSQTPSNKVTEKGKYVELRCDPISGHTALYWYRQSLGQGPEFLIYFQGTGAADDSGLPNDRFFAVRPEGSVSTLKIQRTERGDSAVYLCASSLGLAHTGELFFGEGSRLTVL.

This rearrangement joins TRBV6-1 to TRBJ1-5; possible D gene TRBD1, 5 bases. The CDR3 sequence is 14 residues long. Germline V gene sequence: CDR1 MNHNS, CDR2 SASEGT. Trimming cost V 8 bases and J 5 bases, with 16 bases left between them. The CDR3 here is CASGQDISYQPQHF. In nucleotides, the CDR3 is TGTGCCAGCGGGCAGGACATTTCTTATCAGCCCCAGCATTTT.

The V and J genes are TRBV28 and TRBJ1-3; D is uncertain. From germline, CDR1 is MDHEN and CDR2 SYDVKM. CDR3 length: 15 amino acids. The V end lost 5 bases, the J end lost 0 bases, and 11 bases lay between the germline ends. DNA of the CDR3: TGTGCCAGCAGTATTAGTGTCCTCTCTGGAAACACCATATATTTT. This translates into CASSISVLSGNTIYF.

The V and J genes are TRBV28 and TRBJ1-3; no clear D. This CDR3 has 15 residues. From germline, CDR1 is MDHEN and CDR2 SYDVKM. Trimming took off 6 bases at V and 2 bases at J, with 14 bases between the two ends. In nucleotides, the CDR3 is TGTGCCAGCAGACCACCGGGAGCTACTGGAAACACCATATATTTT. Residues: CASRPPGATGNTIYF.

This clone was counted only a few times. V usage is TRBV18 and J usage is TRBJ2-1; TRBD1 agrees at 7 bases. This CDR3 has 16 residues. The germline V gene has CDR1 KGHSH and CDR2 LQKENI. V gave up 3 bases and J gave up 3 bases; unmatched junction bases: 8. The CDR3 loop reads CASSPRTGNLYNEQFF. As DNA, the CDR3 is TGTGCCAGCTCACCTAGGACAGGAAACCTCTACAATGAGCAGTTCTTC.

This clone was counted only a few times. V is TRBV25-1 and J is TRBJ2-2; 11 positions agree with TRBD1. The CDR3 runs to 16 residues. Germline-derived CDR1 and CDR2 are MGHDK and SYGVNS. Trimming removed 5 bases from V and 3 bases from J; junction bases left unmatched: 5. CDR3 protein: CASSSWDRGDTGELFF. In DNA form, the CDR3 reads TGTGCCAGCAGTAGCTGGGACAGGGGGGACACCGGGGAGCTGTTTTTT.

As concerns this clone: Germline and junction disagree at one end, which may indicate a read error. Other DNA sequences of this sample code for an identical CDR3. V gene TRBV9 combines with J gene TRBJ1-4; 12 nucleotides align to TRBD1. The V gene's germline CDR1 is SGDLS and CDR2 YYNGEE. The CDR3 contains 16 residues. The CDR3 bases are TGTGCCAGCAGCATCCGGGACAGGGGGCTCGGAGAAAAACTGTTTTTC. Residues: CASSIRDRGLGEKLFF.

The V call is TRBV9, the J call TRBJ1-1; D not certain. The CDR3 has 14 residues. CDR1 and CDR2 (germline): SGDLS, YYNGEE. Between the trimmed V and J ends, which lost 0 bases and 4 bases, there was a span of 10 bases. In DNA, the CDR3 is TGTGCCAGCAGCGTAGGGGGTAGCGGCACTGAAGCTTTCTTT. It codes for CASSVGGSGTEAFF. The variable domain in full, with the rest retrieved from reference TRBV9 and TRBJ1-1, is DSGVTQTPKHLITATGQRVTLRCSPRSGDLSVYWYQQSLDQGLQFLIQYYNGEERAKGNILERFSAQQFPDLHSELNLSSLELGDSALYFCASSVGGSGTEAFFGQGTRLTVV.

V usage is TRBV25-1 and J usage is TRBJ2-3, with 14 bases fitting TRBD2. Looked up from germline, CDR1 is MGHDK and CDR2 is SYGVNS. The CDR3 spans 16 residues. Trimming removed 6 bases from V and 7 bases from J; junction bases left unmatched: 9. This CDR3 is CASSRSTSGGAHTQYF. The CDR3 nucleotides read TGTGCCAGCAGCCGCTCGACTAGCGGGGGGGCGCATACGCAGTATTTT.